Listed here are 8 T cell receptor beta chains from one sample, sequenced in a study of blood T cell repertoires in COVID-19. The method was immunoSEQ multiplex PCR; TCRdb's version includes in-frame clones alone and lacks a portion of them. The data contain 250,000 to 300,000 clones, approximately 91% of them singletons. The sample consisted of PBMCs or T cells enriched from blood (not recorded which). Receptor source: a woman aged 40 to 50 with acute COVID-19.

The V and J genes are TRBV7-8 and TRBJ1-2; 8 bases are a match to TRBD1. The V gene's germline CDR1 is SGHVS and CDR2 FQNEAQ. The CDR3 extends over 16 amino acids. Unmatched junction bases numbered 6, after V lost 1 base and J lost 2 bases. The CDR3 DNA follows: TGTGCCAGCAGCTTAGTGGTGGACAGGGCAAACTATGGCTACACCTTC. Amino acid sequence: CASSLVVDRANYGYTF.

This chain links TRBV7-9 with TRBJ1-6; perhaps TRBD1 as D (5 bases). The CDR3 consists of 15 residues. V was clipped by 1 base and J by 7 bases, with 11 bases between them. From germline, CDR1 is SEHNR and CDR2 FQNEAQ (reference sequence). The CDR3 loop reads CASSLVGGANSPLHF. Here the CDR3 DNA reads TGTGCCAGCAGCTTAGTGGGTGGGGCCAATTCACCCCTCCACTTT. The full variable domain, rest sourced from reference TRBV7-9 and TRBJ1-6, is DTGVSQNPRHKITKRGQNVTFRCDPISEHNRLYWYRQTLGQGPEFLTYFQNEAQLEKSRLLSDRFSAERPKGSFSTLEIQRTEQGDSAMYLCASSLVGGANSPLHFGNGTRLTVT.

This chain connects TRBV30 to TRBJ2-3; 8 bases line up with TRBD1. Germline assignment: CDR1 GTSNPN and CDR2 SVGIG (reference sequence). The CDR3 consists of 13 residues. CDR3 in DNA: TGTGCTTCCCGGACAGGGCGTACAGATACGCAGTATTTT. Protein sequence: CASRTGRTDTQYF.

With regard to this clone: Within the sample, other DNA sequences also encode this same CDR3. This chain joins TRBV12-3 or TRBV12-4 and TRBJ1-6; D gene uncertain. Deletions cut 6 bases from V and 8 bases from J, with 8 bases between. This CDR3 comprises 12 residues. The CDR3: CASSLRDSPLHF. CDR3 bases: TGTGCCAGCAGCCTGAGGGATTCACCCCTCCACTTT.

The rearrangement uses TRBV11-2 and TRBJ2-3; the D gene is possibly TRBD1 (5 bases). The CDR3 has 16 amino acids. Trimming cost V 1 base and J 3 bases, with 14 bases left between them. The germline V gene has CDR1 SGHAT and CDR2 FQNNGV. The CDR3 spells CASSLGQGKATDTQYF. As DNA, the CDR3 is TGTGCCAGCAGCTTAGGGCAGGGCAAAGCTACAGATACGCAGTATTTT.

The chain couples TRBV10-3 to TRBJ1-1, with no clear D. V dropped 3 bases and J dropped 0 bases, with 5 bases sitting between them. The length of the CDR3 is 13 residues. The germline V gene encodes CDR1 ENHRY and CDR2 SYGVKD. The CDR3 DNA is TGTGCCATCAGTGAAACGGTGAACACTGAAGCTTTCTTT. Amino acid sequence: CAISETVNTEAFF.

The V call is TRBV5-5, the J call TRBJ1-2; D unclear. The CDR3 has 12 residues. Germline assignment: CDR1 SGHKS and CDR2 YYEKEE (reference sequence). V lost 4 bases and J 6 bases, leaving 10 bases between the germline ends. CDR3 nucleotide sequence: TGTGCCAGCAGCCTACGGACTCATGGCTACACCTTC. It is translated as CASSLRTHGYTF.

In this sample, this clone turned up a few times. The chain carries TRBV12-3 or TRBV12-4 and TRBJ1-5, with no clear D. Trimming left V 5 bases short and J 6 bases short, with 8 bases between. The CDR3 is 12 amino acids. CDR3 in amino acids: CASSTRGQPQHF. In nucleotides, the CDR3 is TGTGCCAGCAGTACGCGGGGTCAGCCCCAGCATTTT.